The clone carrying this T cell receptor beta chain was observed a single time. V was shortened by 8 bases and J by 4 bases, with 8 bases between the two germline ends. The germline gives CDR1 SGHNT, CDR2 YYREEE (reference sequence). This CDR3 is built from 11 residues. Data came from immunoSEQ multiplex PCR; TCRdb stores just in-frame clones and leaves some out. The sample yields 85,000 to 100,000 clones, around 80% seen once. This sample is part of a study of T cell responses to AZD1222 COVID-19 vaccine. The sequence came from an adult in good health. The J gene is TRBJ2-3, the V gene TRBV5-4; maybe TRBD2 (6 bases). Specimen: peripheral blood, collected on day 0 of AZD1222 vaccination. As DNA, the CDR3 is TGTGCCAGTCGCGGGGCAGATACGCAGTATTTT. Its protein product is CASRGADTQYF.